This T cell receptor beta chain was recorded in a study of blood T cell repertoires in COVID-19. Overall study context: The study drew acute and convalescent COVID-19 samples from the United States, Italy and Spain. In each case, the material was cDNA or gDNA derived from T cells, B-cell-depleted T cells, or PBMCs.

Authors' analysis steps: Amplified reference gene primers provided the basis for estimating nucleated cell counts. Using immunoSEQ multiplex PCR, the repertoire was profiled, and TCRdb retains in-frame clones only, with some absent. V, J and clone size reflect that table, while D and trimming were determined from the DNA. This table has about 70,000 clones, approximately 80% appearing once. Germline V gene lookup returns CDR1 MDHEN and CDR2 SYDVKM. With V trimmed by 4 bases and J by 7 bases, 11 bases remained unmatched. CDR3 length: 15 amino acids. By its share, this clone is medium-sized (0.01 to 0.1%).

This receptor was obtained from a woman of 80 years or more with active or convalescent COVID-19. The rearrangement links TRBV28 to TRBJ1-1; 8 bases are a match to TRBD1. Sample: peripheral blood. This CDR3 reads CASSSVGQVTFEAFF. In DNA form, the CDR3 reads TGTGCCAGCAGTTCCGTGGGACAGGTCACTTTTGAAGCTTTCTTT.